This T cell receptor beta chain was found in a study of T cell repertoires in cytomegalovirus infection. About the study: Evidence of both CMV infection and a matching HLA type came from public TCR beta signatures. Points from the study as a whole: What dominated the ex vivo response were HLA-C-restricted CMV-specific TCR beta clonotypes.

Turning to this clonotype: The antigen remains unidentified.

TCRdb fed the reads into MiXCR, producing one record per CDR3 protein. The sample has roughly 200,000 distinct CDR3 sequences; about 15% are singletons. Germline lookup yields CDR1 ENHRY and CDR2 SYGVKD. The CDR3 loop spans 12 amino acids. V was pared by 6 bases and J by 3 bases, with 1 base of the junction left unmatched. Specimen: CD8+ T cells from PBMCs. This chain uses TRBV10-3 with TRBJ2-7; 8 nucleotides agree with TRBD2. This TCR derives from a human donor in good health (CMV status not recorded). Some clones in this sample may be carry-over from other donors' samples. The CDR3 nucleotides read TGTGCCATCAGCAGCGGGGGCTACGAGCAGTACTTC. It translates to CAISSGGYEQYF.